This TCR beta chain was profiled in a study of identical twins. The study's findings and limits: There were fewer insertions in abundant cord blood beta clonotypes, but memory repertoires showed no such pattern. Twin pairs' shared out-of-frame alpha sequences were enriched in low generation probability.

TCRdb fed the 5' RACE reads into MiXCR, producing one record per CDR3 protein. The profile shows 650,000 to 800,000 distinct CDR3 sequences, around 8.3% of them singletons. CDR3 length: 10 residues. Looked up from germline, CDR1 is SQVTM and CDR2 is ANQGSEA. V lost 1 base, J lost 5 bases, and 3 bases lay in between. With respect to this clonotype: Its specificity is unknown.

Each donor (without exception) was a healthy Caucasian. These data also formed part of another study, on yellow fever vaccine responses in identical twins.

The sequence was obtained from a young woman in good health. The sample taken for sequencing was PBMCs. The rearrangement joins TRBV29-1 to TRBJ2-7; no definite D call. The CDR3 DNA reads as TGCAGCGTTGAAGTCGACGAGCAGTACTTC. It is translated as CSVEVDEQYF.